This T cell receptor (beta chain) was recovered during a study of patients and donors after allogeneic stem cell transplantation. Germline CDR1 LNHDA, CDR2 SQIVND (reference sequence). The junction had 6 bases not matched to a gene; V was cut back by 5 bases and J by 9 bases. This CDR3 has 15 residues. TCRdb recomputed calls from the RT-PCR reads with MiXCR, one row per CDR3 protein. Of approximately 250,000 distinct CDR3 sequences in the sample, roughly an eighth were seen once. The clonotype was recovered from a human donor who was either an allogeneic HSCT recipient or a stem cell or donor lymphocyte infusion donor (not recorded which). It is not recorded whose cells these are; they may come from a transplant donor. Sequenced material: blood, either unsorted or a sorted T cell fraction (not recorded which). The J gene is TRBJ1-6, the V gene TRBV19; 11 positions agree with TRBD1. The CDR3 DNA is TGTGCCAGTAGTCCGGCCGGGACAGGGGGTTCACCCCTCCACTTT. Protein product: CASSPAGTGGSPLHF.